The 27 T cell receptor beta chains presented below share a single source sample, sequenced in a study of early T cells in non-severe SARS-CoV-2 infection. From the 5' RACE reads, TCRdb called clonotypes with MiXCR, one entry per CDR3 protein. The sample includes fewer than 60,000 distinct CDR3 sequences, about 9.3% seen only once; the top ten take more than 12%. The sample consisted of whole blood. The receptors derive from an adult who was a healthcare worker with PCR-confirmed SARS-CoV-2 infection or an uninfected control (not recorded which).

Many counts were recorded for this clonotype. CDR3 region: CASSLYGGNTEAFF. CDR3 DNA sequence: TGTGCCAGCAGTTTATACGGGGGGAACACTGAAGCTTTCTTT. This sequence joins TRBV28 and TRBJ1-1; TRBD1 is a possible D gene (5 bases). The length of the CDR3 is 14 residues. V shed 1 base and J shed 1 base, with 7 bases lying between them. CDR1 is MDHEN, CDR2 SYDVKM, per germline.

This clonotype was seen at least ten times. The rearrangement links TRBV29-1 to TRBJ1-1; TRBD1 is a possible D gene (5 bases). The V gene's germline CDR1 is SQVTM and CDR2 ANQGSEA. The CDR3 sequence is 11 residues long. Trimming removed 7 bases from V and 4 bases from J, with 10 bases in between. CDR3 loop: CSAWGGTEAFF. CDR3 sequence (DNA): TGCAGCGCCTGGGGGGGCACTGAAGCTTTCTTT.

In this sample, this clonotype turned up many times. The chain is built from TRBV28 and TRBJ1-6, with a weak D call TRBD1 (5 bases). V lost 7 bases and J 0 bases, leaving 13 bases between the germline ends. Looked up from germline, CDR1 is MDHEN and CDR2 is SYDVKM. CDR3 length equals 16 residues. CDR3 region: CASTSIQGSYNSPLHF. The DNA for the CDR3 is TGTGCCAGCACCTCTATCCAGGGCTCCTATAATTCACCCCTCCACTTT.

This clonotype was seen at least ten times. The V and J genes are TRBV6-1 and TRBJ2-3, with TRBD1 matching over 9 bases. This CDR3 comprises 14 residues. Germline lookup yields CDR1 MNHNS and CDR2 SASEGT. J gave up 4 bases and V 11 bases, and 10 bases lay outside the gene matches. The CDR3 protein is CASRTGVRADTQYF. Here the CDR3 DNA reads TGTGCCTCACGGACAGGGGTGAGGGCAGATACGCAGTATTTT.

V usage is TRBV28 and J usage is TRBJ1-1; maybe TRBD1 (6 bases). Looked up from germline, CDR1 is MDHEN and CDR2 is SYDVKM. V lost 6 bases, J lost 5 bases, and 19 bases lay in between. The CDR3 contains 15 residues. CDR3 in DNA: TGTGCCAGCAGCCCCTCCGGGGGCGGGGAGACTGAAGCTTTCTTT. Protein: CASSPSGGGETEAFF.

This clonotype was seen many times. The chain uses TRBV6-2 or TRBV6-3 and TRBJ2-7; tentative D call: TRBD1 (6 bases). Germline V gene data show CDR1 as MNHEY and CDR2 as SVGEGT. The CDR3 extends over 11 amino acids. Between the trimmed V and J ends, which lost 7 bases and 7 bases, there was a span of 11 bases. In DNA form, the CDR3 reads TGTGCCAGCACGAACAGGGTGGAGCAGTACTTC. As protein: CASTNRVEQYF.

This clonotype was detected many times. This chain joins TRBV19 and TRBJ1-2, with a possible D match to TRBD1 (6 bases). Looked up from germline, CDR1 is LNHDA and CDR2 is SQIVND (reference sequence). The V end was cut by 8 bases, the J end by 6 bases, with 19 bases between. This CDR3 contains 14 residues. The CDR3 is CASAPRGRIDGYTF. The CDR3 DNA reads TGTGCCAGTGCCCCCAGGGGAAGAATCGATGGCTACACCTTC.

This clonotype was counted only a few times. CDR3 sequence: CASSLDADTEAFF. The CDR3 nucleotides are TGTGCCAGCAGCTTGGATGCCGACACTGAAGCTTTCTTT. V is TRBV7-9 and J is TRBJ1-1; D is uncertain. The germline V and J ends were trimmed by 3 bases and 3 bases, with 8 bases remaining between them. This CDR3 spans 13 amino acids. Looked up from germline, CDR1 is SEHNR and CDR2 is FQNEAQ (reference sequence).

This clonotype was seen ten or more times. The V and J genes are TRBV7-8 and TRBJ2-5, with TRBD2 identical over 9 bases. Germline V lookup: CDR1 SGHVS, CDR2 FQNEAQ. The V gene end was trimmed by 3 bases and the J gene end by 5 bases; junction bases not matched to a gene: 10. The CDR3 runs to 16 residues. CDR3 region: CASSLPTSGLLETQYF. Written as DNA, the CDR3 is TGTGCCAGCAGCTTGCCCACTAGCGGGTTACTCGAGACCCAGTACTTC.

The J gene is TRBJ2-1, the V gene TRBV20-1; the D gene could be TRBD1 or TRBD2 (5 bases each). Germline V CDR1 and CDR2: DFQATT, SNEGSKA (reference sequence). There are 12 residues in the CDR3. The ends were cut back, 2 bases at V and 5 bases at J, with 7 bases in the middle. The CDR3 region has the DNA TGCAGTGCTAGACGGGGCCACAATGAGCAGTTCTTC. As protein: CSARRGHNEQFF.

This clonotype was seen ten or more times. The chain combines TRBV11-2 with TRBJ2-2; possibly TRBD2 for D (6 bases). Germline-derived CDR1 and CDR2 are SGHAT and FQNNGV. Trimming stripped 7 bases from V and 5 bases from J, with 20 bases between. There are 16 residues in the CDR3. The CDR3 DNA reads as TGTGCCAGCACCCCCTCGGGAGCGATCACAACCGGGGAGCTGTTTTTT. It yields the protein CASTPSGAITTGELFF.

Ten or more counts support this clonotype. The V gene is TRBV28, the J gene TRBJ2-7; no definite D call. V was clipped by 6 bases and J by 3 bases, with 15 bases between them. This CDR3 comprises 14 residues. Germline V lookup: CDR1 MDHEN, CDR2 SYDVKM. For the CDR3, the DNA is TGTGCCAGCAGCCCACCTGGGCGGAGCTACGAGCAGTACTTC. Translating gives CASSPPGRSYEQYF.

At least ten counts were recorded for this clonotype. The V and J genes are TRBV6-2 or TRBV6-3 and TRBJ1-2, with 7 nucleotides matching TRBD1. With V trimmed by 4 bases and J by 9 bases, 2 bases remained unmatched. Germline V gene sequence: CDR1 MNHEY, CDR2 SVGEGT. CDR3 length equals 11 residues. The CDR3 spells CASSWDSRYTF. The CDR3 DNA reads TGTGCCAGCAGTTGGGACAGCCGCTACACCTTC.

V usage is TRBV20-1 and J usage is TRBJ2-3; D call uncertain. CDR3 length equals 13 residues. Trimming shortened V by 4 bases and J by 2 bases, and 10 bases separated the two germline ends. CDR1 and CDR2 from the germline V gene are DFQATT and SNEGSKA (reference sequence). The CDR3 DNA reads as TGCAGTGCTATTCCAAGGAACACAGATACGCAGTATTTT. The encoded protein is CSAIPRNTDTQYF.

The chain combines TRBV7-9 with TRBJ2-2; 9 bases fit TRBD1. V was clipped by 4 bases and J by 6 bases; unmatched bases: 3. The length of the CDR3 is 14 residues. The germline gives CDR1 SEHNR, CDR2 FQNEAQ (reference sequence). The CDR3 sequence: CASSSGQGAGELFF. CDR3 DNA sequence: TGTGCCAGCAGCTCGGGACAGGGAGCCGGGGAGCTGTTTTTT.

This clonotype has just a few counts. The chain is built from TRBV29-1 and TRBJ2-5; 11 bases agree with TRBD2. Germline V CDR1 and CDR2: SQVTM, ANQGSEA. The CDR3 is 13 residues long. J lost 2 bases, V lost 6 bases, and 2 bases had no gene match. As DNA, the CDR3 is TGCAGCGTGGGACTAGCGGTACAAGAGACCCAGTACTTC. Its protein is CSVGLAVQETQYF. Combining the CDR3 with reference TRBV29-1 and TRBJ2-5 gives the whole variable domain SAVISQKPSRDICQRGTSLTIQCQVDSQVTMMFWYRQQPGQSLTLIATANQGSEATYESGFVIDKFPISRPNLTFSTLTVSNMSPEDSSIYLCSVGLAVQETQYFGPGTRLLVL.

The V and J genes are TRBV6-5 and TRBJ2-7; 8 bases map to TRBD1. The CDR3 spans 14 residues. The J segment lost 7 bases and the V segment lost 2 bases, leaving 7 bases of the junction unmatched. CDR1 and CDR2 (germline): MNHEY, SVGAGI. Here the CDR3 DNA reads TGTGCCAGCAGTTACGGACAGGGTTCAGGGGAGCAGTACTTC. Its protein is CASSYGQGSGEQYF.

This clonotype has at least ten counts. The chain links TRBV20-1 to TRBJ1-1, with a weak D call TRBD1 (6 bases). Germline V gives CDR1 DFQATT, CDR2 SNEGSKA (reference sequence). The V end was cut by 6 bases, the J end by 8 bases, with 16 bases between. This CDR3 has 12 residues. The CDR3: CSAVGQVAEAFF. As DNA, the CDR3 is TGCAGTGCCGTGGGACAAGTGGCAGAAGCTTTCTTT.

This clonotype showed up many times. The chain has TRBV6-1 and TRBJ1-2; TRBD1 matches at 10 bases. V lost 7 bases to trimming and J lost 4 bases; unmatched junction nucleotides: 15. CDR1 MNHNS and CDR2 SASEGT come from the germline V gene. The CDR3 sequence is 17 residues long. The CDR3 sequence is CASTIGAGTGATYGYTF. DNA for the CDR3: TGTGCCAGCACCATCGGGGCGGGGACAGGGGCAACCTATGGCTACACCTTC.

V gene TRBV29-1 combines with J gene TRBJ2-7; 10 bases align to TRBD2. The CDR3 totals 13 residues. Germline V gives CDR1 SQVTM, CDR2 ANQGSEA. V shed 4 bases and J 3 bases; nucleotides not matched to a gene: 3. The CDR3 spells CSVGTSGFYEQYF. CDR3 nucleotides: TGCAGCGTTGGGACTAGCGGCTTCTACGAGCAGTACTTC.

The CDR3 spells CASSQVSGLRTDTQYF. As DNA, the CDR3 is TGTGCCAGCAGCCAAGTTTCAGGCCTAAGAACAGATACGCAGTATTTT. The chain carries TRBV14 and TRBJ2-3; D uncertain. V was pared by 1 base and J by 3 bases, with 14 bases between. The V gene's germline CDR1 is SGHDN and CDR2 FVKESK. The CDR3 contains 16 residues. Supplemented by reference TRBV14 and TRBJ2-3, the full variable domain reads EAGVTQFPSHSVIEKGQTVTLRCDPISGHDNLYWYRRVMGKEIKFLLHFVKESKQDESGMPNNRFLAERTGGTYSTLKVQPAELEDSGVYFCASSQVSGLRTDTQYFGPGTRLTVL.

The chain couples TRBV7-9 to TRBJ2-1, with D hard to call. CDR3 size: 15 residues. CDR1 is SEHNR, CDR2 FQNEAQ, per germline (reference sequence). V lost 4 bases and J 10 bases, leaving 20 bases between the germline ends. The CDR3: CASSSMIRAPGEQFF. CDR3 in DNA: TGTGCCAGCAGCTCCATGATCCGGGCCCCAGGCGAGCAGTTCTTC.

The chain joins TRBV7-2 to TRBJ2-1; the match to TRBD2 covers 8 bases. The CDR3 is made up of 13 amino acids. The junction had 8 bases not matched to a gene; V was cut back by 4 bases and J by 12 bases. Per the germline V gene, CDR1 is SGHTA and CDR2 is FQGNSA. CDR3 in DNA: TGTGCCAGCAGCTCAGAAGCGGGAGAGTGGCAGTTCTTC. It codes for CASSSEAGEWQFF.

The DNA of the CDR3 is TGTGCCAGCAGCATGCGACAGGGGCACACTGAAGCTTTCTTT. Translating gives CASSMRQGHTEAFF. The J gene is TRBJ1-1, the V gene TRBV7-2; TRBD1 agrees at 8 bases. J was trimmed by 3 bases and V by 5 bases; bases with no gene match: 5. From germline, CDR1 is SGHTA and CDR2 FQGNSA. The CDR3 runs 14 residues.

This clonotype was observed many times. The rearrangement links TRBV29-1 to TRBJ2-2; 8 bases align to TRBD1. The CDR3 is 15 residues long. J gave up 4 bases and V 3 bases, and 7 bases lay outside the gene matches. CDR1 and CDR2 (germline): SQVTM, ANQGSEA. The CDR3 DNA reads TGCAGCGTTGATCCAGGGGGCGCGAGCACCGGGGAGCTGTTTTTT. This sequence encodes CSVDPGGASTGELFF.

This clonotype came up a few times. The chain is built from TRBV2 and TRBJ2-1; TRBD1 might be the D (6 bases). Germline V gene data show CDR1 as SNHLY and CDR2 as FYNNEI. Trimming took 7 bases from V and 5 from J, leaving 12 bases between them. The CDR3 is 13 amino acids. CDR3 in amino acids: CASTLGGDNEQFF. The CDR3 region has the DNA TGTGCCAGCACCCTAGGGGGTGACAATGAGCAGTTCTTC.

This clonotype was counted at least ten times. DNA of the CDR3: TGCAGTGGAGGCGGGAGATATGGGAGGGACCATACGGAGCAGTACTTC. Amino acids: CSGGGRYGRDHTEQYF. V usage is TRBV20-1 and J usage is TRBJ2-7, with 7 bases matching TRBD2. This CDR3 region has 16 residues. Germline values: CDR1 DFQATT, CDR2 SNEGSKA (reference sequence). V was clipped by 7 bases and J by 7 bases; unmatched bases: 22.